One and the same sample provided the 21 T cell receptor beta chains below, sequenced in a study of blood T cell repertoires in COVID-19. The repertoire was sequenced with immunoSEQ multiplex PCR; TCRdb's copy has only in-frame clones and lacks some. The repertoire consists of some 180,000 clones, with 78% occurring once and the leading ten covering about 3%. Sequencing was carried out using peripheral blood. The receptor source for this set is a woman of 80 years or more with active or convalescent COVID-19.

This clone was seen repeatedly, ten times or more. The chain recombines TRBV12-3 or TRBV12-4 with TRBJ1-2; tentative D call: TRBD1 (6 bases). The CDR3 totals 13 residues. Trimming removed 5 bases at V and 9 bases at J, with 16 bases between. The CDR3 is CASSPQPGVRYTF. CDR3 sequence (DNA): TGTGCCAGCAGTCCACAACCAGGGGTACGCTACACCTTC.

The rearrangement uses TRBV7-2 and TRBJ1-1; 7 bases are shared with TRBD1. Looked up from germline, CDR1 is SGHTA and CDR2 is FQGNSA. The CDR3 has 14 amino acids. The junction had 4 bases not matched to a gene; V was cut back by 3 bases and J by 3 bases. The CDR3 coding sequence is TGTGCCAGCAGCTTGGGACAGTTCGACACTGAAGCTTTCTTT. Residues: CASSLGQFDTEAFF.

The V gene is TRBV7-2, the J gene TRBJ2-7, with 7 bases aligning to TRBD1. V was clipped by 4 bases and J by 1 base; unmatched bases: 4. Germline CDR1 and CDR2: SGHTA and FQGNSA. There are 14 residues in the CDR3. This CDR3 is CASSSLTGSYEQYF. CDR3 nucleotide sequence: TGTGCCAGCAGCTCGCTGACAGGGTCCTACGAGCAGTACTTC.

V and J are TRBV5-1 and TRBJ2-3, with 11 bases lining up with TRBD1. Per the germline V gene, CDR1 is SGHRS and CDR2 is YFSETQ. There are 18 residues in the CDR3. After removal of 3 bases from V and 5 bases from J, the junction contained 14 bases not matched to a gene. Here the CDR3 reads CASSSGFRTGGIGDTQYF. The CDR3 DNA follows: TGCGCCAGCAGCTCTGGTTTCCGGACAGGGGGCATTGGAGATACGCAGTATTTT.

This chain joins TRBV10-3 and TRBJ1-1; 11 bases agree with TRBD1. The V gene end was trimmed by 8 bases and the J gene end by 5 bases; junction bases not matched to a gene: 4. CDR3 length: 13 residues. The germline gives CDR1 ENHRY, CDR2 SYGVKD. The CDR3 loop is CAIVRDRGTEAFF. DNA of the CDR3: TGTGCCATCGTCCGGGACAGGGGGACTGAAGCTTTCTTT.

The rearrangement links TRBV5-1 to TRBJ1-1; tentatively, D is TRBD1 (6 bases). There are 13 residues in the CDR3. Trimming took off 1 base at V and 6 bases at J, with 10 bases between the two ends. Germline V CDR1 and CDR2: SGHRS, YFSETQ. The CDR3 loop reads CASSLQGSAEAFF. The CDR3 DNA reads TGCGCCAGCAGCTTGCAGGGGAGCGCTGAAGCTTTCTTT.

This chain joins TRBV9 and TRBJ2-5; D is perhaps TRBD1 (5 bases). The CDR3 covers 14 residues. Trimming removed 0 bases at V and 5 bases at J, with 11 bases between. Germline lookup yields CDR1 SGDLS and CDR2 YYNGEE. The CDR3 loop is CASSVDSGRETQYF. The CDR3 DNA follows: TGTGCCAGCAGCGTAGATTCAGGGCGCGAGACCCAGTACTTC. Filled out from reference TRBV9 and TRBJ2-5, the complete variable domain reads DSGVTQTPKHLITATGQRVTLRCSPRSGDLSVYWYQQSLDQGLQFLIQYYNGEERAKGNILERFSAQQFPDLHSELNLSSLELGDSALYFCASSVDSGRETQYFGPGTRLLVL.

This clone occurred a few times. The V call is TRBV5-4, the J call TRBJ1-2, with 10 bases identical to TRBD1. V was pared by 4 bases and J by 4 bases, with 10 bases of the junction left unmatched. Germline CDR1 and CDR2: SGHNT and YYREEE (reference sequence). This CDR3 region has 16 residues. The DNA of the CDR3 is TGTGCCAGCAGCCAAGCGACAGGGGGCGCGTTCTATGGCTACACCTTC. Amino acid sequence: CASSQATGGAFYGYTF.

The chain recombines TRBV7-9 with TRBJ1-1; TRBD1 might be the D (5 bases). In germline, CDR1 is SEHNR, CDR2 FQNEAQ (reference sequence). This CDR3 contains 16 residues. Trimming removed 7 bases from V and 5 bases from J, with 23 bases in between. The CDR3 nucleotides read TGTGCCAGCACCGGCGGGGGAAGTTTCACTAATACTGAAGCTTTCTTT. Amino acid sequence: CASTGGGSFTNTEAFF.

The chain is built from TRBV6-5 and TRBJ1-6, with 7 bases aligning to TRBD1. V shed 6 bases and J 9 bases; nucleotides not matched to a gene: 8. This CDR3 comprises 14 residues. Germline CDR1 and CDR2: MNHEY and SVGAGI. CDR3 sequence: CASSLDREVSPLHF. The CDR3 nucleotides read TGTGCCAGCAGCCTCGACAGGGAGGTTTCACCCCTCCACTTT.

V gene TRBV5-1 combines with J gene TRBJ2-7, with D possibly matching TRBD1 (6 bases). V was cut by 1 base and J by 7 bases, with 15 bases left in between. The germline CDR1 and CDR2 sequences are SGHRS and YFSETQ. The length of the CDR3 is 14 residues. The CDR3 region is CASSLSGALKEQYF. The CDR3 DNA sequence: TGCGCCAGCAGCTTGTCAGGGGCCCTGAAAGAGCAGTACTTC.

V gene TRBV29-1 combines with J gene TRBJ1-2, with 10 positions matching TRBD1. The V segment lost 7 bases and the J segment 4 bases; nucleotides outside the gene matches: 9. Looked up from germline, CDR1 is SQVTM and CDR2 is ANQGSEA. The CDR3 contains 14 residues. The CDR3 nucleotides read TGCAGCGCGGGACCGGGACAGGGGTCCTATGGCTACACCTTC. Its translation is CSAGPGQGSYGYTF.

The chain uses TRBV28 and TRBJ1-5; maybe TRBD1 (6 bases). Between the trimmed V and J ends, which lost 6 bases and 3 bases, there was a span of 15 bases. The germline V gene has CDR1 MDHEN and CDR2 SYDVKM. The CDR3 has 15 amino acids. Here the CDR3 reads CASSPGTSLNQPQHF. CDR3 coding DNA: TGTGCCAGCAGCCCCGGGACATCCCTCAATCAGCCCCAGCATTTT.

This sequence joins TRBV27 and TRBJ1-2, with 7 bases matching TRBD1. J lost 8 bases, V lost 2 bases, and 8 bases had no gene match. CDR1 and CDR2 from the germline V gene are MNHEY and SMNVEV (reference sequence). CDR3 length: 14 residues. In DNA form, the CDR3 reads TGTGCCAGCAGTTTAAGGGTCAGGGGGGAAGGCTACACCTTC. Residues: CASSLRVRGEGYTF.

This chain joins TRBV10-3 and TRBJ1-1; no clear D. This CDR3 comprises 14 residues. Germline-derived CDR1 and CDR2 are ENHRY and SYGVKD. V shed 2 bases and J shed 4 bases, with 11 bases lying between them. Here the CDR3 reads CAISERGLGTEAFF. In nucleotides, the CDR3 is TGTGCCATCAGTGAGAGAGGGTTGGGCACTGAAGCTTTCTTT.

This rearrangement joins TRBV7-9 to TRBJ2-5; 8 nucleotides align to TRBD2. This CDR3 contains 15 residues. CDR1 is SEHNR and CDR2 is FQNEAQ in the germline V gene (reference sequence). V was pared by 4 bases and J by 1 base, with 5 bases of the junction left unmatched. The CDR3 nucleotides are TGTGCCAGCAGCTCCCCCCGGGGGGGCCAAGAGACCCAGTACTTC. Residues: CASSSPRGGQETQYF.

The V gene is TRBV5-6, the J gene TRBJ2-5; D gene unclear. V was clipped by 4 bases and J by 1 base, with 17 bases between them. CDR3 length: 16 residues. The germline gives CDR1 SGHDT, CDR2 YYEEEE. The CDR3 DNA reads TGTGCCAGCAGCCCCATACCCCAAAAACTCCAAGAGACCCAGTACTTC. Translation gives CASSPIPQKLQETQYF.

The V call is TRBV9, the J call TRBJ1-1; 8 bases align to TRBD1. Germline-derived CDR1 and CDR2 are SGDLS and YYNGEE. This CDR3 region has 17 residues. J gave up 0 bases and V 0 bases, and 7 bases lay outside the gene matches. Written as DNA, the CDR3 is TGTGCCAGCAGCGTAGCCGGGACAGGCGCGATGAACACTGAAGCTTTCTTT. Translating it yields CASSVAGTGAMNTEAFF.

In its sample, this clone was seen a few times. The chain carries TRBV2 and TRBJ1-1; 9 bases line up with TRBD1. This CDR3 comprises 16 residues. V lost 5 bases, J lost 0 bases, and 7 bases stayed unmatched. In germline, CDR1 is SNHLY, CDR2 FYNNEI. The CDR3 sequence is CASSLGQGPMNTEAFF. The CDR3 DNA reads TGTGCCAGCAGTCTGGGACAGGGCCCAATGAACACTGAAGCTTTCTTT.

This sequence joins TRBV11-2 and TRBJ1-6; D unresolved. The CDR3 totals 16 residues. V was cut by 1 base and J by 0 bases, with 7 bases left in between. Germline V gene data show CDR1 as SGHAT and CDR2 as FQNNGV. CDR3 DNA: TGTGCCAGCAGCTTAGGAGGGAGCTCCTATAATTCACCCCTCCACTTT. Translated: CASSLGGSSYNSPLHF.

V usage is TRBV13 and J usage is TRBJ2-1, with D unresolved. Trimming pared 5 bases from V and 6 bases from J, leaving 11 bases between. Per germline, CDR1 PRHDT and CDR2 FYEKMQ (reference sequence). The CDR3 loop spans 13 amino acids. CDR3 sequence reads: CASSTGLPNEQFF. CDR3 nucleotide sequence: TGTGCCAGCAGCACCGGGTTGCCCAATGAGCAGTTCTTC.